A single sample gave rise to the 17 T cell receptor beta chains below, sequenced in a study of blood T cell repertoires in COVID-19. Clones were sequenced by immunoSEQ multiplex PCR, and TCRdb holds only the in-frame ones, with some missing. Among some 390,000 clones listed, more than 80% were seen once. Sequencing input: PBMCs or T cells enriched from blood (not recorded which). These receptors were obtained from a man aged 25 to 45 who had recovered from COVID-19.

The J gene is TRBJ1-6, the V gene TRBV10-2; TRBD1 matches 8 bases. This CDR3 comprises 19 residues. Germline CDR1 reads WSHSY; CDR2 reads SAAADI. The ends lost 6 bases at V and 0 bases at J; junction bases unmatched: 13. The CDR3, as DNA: TGCGCCAGCAGCGAACCCGGGACAGGAGGAGGCTCCTATAATTCACCCCTCCACTTT. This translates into CASSEPGTGGGSYNSPLHF.

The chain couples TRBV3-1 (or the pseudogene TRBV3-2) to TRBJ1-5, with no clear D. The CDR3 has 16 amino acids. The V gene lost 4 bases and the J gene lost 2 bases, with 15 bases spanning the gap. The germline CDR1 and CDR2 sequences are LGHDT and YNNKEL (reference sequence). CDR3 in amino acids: CASSPSEGAGNQPQHF. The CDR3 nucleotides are TGTGCCAGCAGCCCTTCGGAGGGCGCGGGCAATCAGCCCCAGCATTTT.

The CDR3 loop reads CASSVGRGDSPLHF. CDR3 coding DNA: TGTGCCAGCAGCGTAGGGAGGGGAGATTCACCCCTCCACTTT. The rearrangement links TRBV9 to TRBJ1-6; perhaps TRBD1 as D (5 bases). The CDR3 loop spans 14 amino acids. Trimming left V 0 bases short and J 8 bases short, with 9 bases between. CDR1 and CDR2 (germline): SGDLS, YYNGEE.

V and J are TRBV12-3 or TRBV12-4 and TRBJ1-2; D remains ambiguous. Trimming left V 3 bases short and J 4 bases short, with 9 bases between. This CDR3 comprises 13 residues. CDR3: CASSLAAPYGYTF. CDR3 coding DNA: TGTGCCAGCAGTTTGGCGGCCCCCTATGGCTACACCTTC.

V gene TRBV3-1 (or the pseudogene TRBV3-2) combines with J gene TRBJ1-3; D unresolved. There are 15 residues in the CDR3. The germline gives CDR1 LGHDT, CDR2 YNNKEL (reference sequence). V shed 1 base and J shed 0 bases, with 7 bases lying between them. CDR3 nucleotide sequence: TGTGCCAGCAGCCAAGGGAGCACCTCTGGAAACACCATATATTTT. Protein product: CASSQGSTSGNTIYF.

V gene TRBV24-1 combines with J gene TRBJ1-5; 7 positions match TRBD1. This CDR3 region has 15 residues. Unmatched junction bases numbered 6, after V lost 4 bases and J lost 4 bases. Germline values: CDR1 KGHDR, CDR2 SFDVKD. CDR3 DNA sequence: TGTGCCACCAGTGACTCCGGGACAGCGAATCAGCCCCAGCATTTT. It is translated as CATSDSGTANQPQHF.

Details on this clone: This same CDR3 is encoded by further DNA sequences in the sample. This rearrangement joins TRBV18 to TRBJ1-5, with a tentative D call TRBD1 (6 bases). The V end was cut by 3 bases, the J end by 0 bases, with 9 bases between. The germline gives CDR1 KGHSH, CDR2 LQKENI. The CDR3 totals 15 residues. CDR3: CASSPDSYSNQPQHF. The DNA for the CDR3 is TGTGCCAGCTCACCGGACAGTTATAGCAATCAGCCCCAGCATTTT.

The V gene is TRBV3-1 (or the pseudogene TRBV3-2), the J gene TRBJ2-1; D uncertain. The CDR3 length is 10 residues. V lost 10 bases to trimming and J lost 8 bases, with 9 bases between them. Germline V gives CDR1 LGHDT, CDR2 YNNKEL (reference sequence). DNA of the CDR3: TGTGCCAACATCGAGGATGAGCAGTTCTTC. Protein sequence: CANIEDEQFF.

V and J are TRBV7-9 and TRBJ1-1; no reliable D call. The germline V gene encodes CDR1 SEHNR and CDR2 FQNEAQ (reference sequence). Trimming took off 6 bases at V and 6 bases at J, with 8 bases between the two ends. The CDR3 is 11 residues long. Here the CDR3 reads CASRSEAEAFF. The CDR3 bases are TGTGCCAGCAGGTCGGAGGCTGAAGCTTTCTTT. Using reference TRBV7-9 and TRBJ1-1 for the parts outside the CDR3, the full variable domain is DTGVSQNPRHKITKRGQNVTFRCDPISEHNRLYWYRQTLGQGPEFLTYFQNEAQLEKSRLLSDRFSAERPKGSFSTLEIQRTEQGDSAMYLCASRSEAEAFFGQGTRLTVV.

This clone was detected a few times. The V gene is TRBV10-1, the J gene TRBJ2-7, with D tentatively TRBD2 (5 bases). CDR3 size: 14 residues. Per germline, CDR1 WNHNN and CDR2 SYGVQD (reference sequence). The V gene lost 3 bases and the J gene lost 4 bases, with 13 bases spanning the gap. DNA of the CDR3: TGCGCCAGCAGTGAAGGTGGGAGTGTATACGAGCAGTACTTC. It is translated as CASSEGGSVYEQYF.

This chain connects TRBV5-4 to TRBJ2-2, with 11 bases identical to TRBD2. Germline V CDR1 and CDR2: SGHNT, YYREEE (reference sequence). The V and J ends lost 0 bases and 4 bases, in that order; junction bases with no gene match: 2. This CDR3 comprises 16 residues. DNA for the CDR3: TGTGCCAGCAGCTTGGGGACTAGCGGGTTCACCGGGGAGCTGTTTTTT. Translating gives CASSLGTSGFTGELFF.

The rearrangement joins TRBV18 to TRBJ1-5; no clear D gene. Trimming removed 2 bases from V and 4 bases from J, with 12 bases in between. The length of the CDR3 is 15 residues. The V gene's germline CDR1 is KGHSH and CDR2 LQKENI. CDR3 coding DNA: TGTGCCAGCTCACCAGGACTTCCTGAGAATCAGCCCCAGCATTTT. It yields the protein CASSPGLPENQPQHF.

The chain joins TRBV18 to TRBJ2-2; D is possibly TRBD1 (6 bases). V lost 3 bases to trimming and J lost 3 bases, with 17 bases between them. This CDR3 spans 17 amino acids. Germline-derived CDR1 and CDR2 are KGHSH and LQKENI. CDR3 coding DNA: TGTGCCAGCTCACCGGAAACAGGGATGGGCGACACCGGGGAGCTGTTTTTT. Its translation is CASSPETGMGDTGELFF.

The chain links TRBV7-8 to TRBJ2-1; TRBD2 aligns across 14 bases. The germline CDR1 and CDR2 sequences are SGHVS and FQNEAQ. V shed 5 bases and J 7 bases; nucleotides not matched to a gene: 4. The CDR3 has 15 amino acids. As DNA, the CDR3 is TGTGCCAGCAGCCCGACTAGCGGGAGGGGGAATGAGCAGTTCTTC. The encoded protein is CASSPTSGRGNEQFF.

CDR3 sequence reads: CASNSGQGGNQPQHF. DNA of the CDR3: TGTGCCAGTAATTCGGGACAGGGAGGCAATCAGCCCCAGCATTTT. The chain recombines TRBV19 with TRBJ1-5; 9 bases align to TRBD1. J lost 2 bases, V lost 7 bases, and 6 bases had no gene match. The length of the CDR3 is 15 residues. From germline, CDR1 is LNHDA and CDR2 SQIVND (reference sequence). Together with reference TRBV19 and TRBJ1-5, the CDR3 gives the full variable domain: DGGITQSPKYLFRKEGQNVTLSCEQNLNHDAMYWYRQDPGQGLRLIYYSQIVNDFQKGDIAEGYSVSREKKESFPLTVTSAQKNPTAFYLCASNSGQGGNQPQHFGDGTRLSIL.

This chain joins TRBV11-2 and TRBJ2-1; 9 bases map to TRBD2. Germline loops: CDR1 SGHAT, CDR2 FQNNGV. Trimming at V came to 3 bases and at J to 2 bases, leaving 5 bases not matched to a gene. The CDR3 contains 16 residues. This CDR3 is CASSFLLAGAYNEQFF. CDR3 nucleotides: TGTGCCAGCAGCTTCCTTTTAGCGGGAGCCTACAATGAGCAGTTCTTC.

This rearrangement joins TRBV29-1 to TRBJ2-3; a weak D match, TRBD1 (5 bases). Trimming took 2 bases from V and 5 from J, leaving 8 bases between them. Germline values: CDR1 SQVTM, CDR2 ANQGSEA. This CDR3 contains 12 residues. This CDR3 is CSVEPQGDTQYF. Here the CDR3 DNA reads TGCAGCGTTGAACCGCAGGGAGATACGCAGTATTTT.